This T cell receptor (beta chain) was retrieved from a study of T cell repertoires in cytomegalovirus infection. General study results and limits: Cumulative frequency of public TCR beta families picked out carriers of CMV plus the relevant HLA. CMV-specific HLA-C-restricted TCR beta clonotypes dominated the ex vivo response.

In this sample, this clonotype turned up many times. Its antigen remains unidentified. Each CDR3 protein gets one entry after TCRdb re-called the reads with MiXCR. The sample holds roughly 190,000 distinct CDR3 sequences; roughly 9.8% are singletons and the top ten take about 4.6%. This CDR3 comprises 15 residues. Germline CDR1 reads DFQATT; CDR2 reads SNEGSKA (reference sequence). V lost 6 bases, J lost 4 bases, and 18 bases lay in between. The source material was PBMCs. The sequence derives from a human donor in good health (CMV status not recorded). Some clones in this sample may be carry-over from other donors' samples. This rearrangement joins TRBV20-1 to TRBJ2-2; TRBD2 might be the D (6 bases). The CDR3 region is CSAQVGGDGTGELFF. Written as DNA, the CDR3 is TGCAGTGCCCAAGTCGGGGGTGACGGCACCGGGGAGCTGTTTTTT.